The present entry profiles one TCR beta chain with its context. The source of the sample is a study of blood T cell repertoires in COVID-19. As for the study in general: The United States, Italy and Spain were the sources of the acute and convalescent COVID-19 samples. Nucleic acid was either cDNA or gDNA, and it came from T cells, B-cell-depleted T cells, or PBMCs.

The CDR3 extends over 15 amino acids. The V segment lost 4 bases and the J segment 0 bases; nucleotides outside the gene matches: 2. CDR1 is SNHLY and CDR2 is FYNNEI in the germline V gene. In the authors' methods: Amplification with reference gene primers provided the estimates of nucleated cell counts. TCRdb's table, derived via immunoSEQ multiplex PCR, lists solely in-frame clones and lacks some. Clone size and the V and J calls come from that table; the DNA yielded D and trimming. The sample has around 380,000 clones, about four fifths seen once. The sequence derives from a human donor with acute or convalescent COVID-19. The donor label of this sample is uncertain. This chain links TRBV2 with TRBJ1-5; the match to TRBD1 covers 8 bases. Sequencing was performed on peripheral blood. CDR3 sequence reads: CASSAGQVSNQPQHF. Here the CDR3 DNA reads TGTGCCAGCAGTGCGGGACAGGTTAGCAATCAGCCCCAGCATTTT.